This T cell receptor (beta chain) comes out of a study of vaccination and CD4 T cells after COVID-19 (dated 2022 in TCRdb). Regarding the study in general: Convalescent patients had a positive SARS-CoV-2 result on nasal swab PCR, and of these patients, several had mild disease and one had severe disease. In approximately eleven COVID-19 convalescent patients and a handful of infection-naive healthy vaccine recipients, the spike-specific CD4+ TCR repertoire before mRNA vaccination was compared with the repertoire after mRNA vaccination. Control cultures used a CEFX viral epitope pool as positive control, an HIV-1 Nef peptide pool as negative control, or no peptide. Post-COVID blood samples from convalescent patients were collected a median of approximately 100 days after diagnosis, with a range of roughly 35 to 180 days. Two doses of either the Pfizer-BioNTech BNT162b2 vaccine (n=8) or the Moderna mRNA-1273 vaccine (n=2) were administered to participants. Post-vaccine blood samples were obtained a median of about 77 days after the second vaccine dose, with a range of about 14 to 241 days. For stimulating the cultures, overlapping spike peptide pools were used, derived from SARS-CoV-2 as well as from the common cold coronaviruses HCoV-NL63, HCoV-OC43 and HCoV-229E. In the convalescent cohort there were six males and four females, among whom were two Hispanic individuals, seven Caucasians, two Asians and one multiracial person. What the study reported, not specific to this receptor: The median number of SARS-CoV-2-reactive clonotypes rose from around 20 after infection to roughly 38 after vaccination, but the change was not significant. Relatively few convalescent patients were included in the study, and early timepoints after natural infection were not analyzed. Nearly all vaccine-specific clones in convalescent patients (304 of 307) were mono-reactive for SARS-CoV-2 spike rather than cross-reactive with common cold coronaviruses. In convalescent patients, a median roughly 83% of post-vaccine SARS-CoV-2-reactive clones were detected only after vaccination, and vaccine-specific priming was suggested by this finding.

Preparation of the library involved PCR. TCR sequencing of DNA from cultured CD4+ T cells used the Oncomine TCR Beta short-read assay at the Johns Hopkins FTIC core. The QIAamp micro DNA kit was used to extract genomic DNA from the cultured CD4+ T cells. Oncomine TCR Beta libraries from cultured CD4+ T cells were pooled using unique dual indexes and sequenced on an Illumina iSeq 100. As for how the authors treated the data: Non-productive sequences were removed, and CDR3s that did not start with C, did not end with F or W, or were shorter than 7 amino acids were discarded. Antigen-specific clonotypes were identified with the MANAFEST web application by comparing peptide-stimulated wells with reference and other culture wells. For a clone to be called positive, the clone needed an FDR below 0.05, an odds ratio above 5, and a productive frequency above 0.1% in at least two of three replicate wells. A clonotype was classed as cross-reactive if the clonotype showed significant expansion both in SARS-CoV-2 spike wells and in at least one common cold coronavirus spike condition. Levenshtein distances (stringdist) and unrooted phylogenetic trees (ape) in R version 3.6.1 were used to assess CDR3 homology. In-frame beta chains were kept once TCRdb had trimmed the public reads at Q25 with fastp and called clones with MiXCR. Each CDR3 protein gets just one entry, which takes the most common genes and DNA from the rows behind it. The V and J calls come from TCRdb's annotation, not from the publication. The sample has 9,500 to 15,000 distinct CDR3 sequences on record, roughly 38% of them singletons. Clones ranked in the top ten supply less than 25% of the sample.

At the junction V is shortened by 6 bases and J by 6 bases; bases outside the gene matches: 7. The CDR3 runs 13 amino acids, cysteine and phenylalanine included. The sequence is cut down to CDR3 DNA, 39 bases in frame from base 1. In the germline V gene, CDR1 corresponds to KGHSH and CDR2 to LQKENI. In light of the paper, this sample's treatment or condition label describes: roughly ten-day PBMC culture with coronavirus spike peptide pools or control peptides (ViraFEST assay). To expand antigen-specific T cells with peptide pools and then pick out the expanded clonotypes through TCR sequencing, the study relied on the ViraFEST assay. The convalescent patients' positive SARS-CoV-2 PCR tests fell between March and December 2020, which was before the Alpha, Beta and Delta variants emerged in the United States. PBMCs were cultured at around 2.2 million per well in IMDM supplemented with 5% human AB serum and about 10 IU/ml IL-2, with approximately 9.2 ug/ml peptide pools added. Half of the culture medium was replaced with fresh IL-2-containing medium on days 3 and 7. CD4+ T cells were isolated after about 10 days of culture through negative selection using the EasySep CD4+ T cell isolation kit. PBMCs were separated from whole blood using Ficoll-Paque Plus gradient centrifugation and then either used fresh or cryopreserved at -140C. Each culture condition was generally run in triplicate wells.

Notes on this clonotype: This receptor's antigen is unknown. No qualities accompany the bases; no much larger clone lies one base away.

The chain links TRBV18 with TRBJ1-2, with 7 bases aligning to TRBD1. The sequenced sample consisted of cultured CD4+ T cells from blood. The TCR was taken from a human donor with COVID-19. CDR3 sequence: CASSVTGNHGYTF. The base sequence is TGTGCCAGCTCCGTGACAGGGAATCATGGCTACACCTTC.